The 16 T cell receptor beta chains below come from one sample, sequenced in a study of blood T cell repertoires in COVID-19. Profiling relied on immunoSEQ multiplex PCR, and the TCRdb table lists in-frame clones only, not all of them. The data contain 390,000 or so clones, 70% to 90% of them singletons. Sequenced material: peripheral blood. These receptors were collected from a woman between 25 and 40 years old with COVID-19, enrolled during active disease.

DNA for the CDR3: TGTGCCAGCAGCCACGCACAGGGAGGGCAGGGCTACACCTTC. Protein: CASSHAQGGQGYTF. V usage is TRBV3-1 (or the pseudogene TRBV3-2) and J usage is TRBJ1-2; tentatively, D is TRBD1 (6 bases). Trimming took 3 bases from V and 8 from J, leaving 16 bases between them. CDR3 length: 14 residues. The germline V gene has CDR1 LGHDT and CDR2 YNNKEL (reference sequence).

The chain is built from TRBV9 and TRBJ2-2, with TRBD2 matching over 8 bases. The CDR3 length is 15 residues. The V gene's germline CDR1 is SGDLS and CDR2 YYNGEE. Trimming at V came to 0 bases and at J to 7 bases, leaving 5 bases not matched to a gene. DNA of the CDR3: TGTGCCAGCAGCGTAGTAGCGGGATCCGTCGGGGAGCTGTTTTTT. Encoded protein: CASSVVAGSVGELFF.

This chain connects TRBV19 to TRBJ2-1; TRBD2 is a possible D gene (5 bases). Trimming cost V 2 bases and J 4 bases, with 6 bases left between them. Germline values: CDR1 LNHDA, CDR2 SQIVND (reference sequence). This CDR3 has 13 residues. The CDR3 reads CASSISGYNEQFF. DNA for the CDR3: TGTGCCAGTAGTATATCGGGGTACAATGAGCAGTTCTTC.

V gene TRBV5-6 combines with J gene TRBJ2-2; weak D call: TRBD1 (6 bases). CDR1 is SGHDT and CDR2 is YYEEEE in the germline V gene. Trimming removed 0 bases from V and 5 bases from J, with 11 bases in between. CDR3 length: 15 amino acids. CDR3 amino acids: CASSLGSGATGELFF. The CDR3 nucleotides read TGTGCCAGCAGCTTGGGATCAGGGGCGACCGGGGAGCTGTTTTTT. The whole variable domain, remainder taken from reference TRBV5-6 and TRBJ2-2, is DAGVTQSPTHLIKTRGQQVTLRCSPKSGHDTVSWYQQALGQGPQFIFQYYEEEERQRGNFPDRFSGHQFPNYSSELNVNALLLGDSALYLCASSLGSGATGELFFGEGSRLTVL.

V usage is TRBV27 and J usage is TRBJ2-1, with TRBD2 matching 8 bases. The ends lost 6 bases at V and 3 bases at J; junction bases unmatched: 4. The CDR3 is made up of 14 amino acids. Germline V gives CDR1 MNHEY, CDR2 SMNVEV (reference sequence). For the CDR3, the DNA is TGTGCCAGCAGCACTAGCGGAAACTACAATGAGCAGTTCTTC. Its protein product is CASSTSGNYNEQFF.

The chain combines TRBV5-5 with TRBJ1-1; 7 nucleotides match TRBD1. The CDR3 runs 16 residues. In germline, CDR1 is SGHKS, CDR2 YYEKEE (reference sequence). J was trimmed by 0 bases and V by 4 bases; bases with no gene match: 9. The CDR3 region is CASSKTGSIMNTEAFF. The CDR3 nucleotides are TGTGCCAGCAGCAAGACAGGGTCCATCATGAACACTGAAGCTTTCTTT.

The genes are TRBV19 and TRBJ1-4; D is possibly TRBD1 (6 bases). The CDR3 has 16 residues. The V and J ends lost 5 bases and 0 bases respectively, with 13 bases between them. From germline, CDR1 is LNHDA and CDR2 SQIVND (reference sequence). For the CDR3, the DNA is TGTGCCAGTAGTCCTCGGACAGTTGCAACTAATGAAAAACTGTTTTTT. Protein sequence: CASSPRTVATNEKLFF.

The chain carries TRBV19 and TRBJ1-5, with D possibly TRBD1 on 5 matching bases. The germline V gene encodes CDR1 LNHDA and CDR2 SQIVND (reference sequence). Trimming cost V 2 bases and J 1 base, with 9 bases left between them. The CDR3 covers 15 residues. CDR3 loop: CASSIWRDSNQPQHF. CDR3 sequence (DNA): TGTGCCAGTAGTATATGGCGGGACAGCAATCAGCCCCAGCATTTT.

This chain connects TRBV6-1 to TRBJ1-3, with D perhaps matching TRBD1 (6 bases). The CDR3 has 17 amino acids. V was trimmed by 0 bases and J by 0 bases, leaving 12 bases between them. Germline CDR1 is MNHNS and CDR2 is SASEGT. The CDR3 DNA reads as TGTGCCAGCAGTGAAGCTCTAAGGGGGGGCTCTGGAAACACCATATATTTT. Amino acid sequence: CASSEALRGGSGNTIYF.

The gene calls are TRBV10-3 and TRBJ1-2; a weak D match, TRBD1 (5 bases). CDR1 is ENHRY, CDR2 SYGVKD, per germline. The CDR3 runs to 15 residues. Between the trimmed V and J ends, which lost 2 bases and 0 bases, there was a span of 10 bases. The CDR3 protein is CAISEGAATNYGYTF. CDR3 bases: TGTGCCATCAGTGAGGGGGCAGCTACTAACTATGGCTACACCTTC.

The chain joins TRBV6-5 to TRBJ1-3, with TRBD1 matching 7 bases. CDR1 is MNHEY and CDR2 is SVGAGI in the germline V gene. This CDR3 has 16 residues. The junction had 4 bases not matched to a gene; V was cut back by 2 bases and J by 0 bases. In DNA, the CDR3 is TGTGCCAGCAGTTACGGACAGGTTAGCTCTGGAAACACCATATATTTT. This translates into CASSYGQVSSGNTIYF.

J is TRBJ1-4 and V is TRBV5-6; possibly TRBD1 for D (5 bases). Trimming shortened V by 2 bases and J by 2 bases, and 7 bases separated the two germline ends. This CDR3 comprises 14 residues. Germline V CDR1 and CDR2: SGHDT, YYEEEE. CDR3 sequence (DNA): TGTGCCAGCAGCTTAGGGGTCACTAATGAAAAACTGTTTTTT. Amino acid sequence: CASSLGVTNEKLFF.

This clone was seen repeatedly, ten times or more. Distinct nucleotide sequences in the sample also encode this CDR3. The chain carries TRBV30 and TRBJ2-1; D is unclear. The CDR3 spans 11 residues. Germline CDR1 reads GTSNPN; CDR2 reads SVGIG (reference sequence). The V gene lost 2 bases and the J gene lost 9 bases, with 8 bases spanning the gap. CDR3 residues: CAWSLNSEQFF. DNA of the CDR3: TGTGCCTGGAGTCTGAATAGTGAGCAGTTCTTC.

V usage is TRBV7-6 and J usage is TRBJ1-5; D remains unclear. Germline V gene data show CDR1 as SGHVS and CDR2 as FNYEAQ. This CDR3 contains 16 residues. Trimming took 1 base from V and 2 from J, leaving 12 bases between them. The CDR3 here is CASSLGVSSGNQPQHF. The CDR3, as DNA: TGTGCCAGCAGCTTAGGAGTCTCTAGTGGCAATCAGCCCCAGCATTTT.

The chain uses TRBV30 and TRBJ1-3; D may be TRBD1 (6 bases). From germline, CDR1 is GTSNPN and CDR2 SVGIG (reference sequence). The CDR3 spans 14 residues. V lost 2 bases to trimming and J lost 1 base, with 9 bases between them. CDR3 coding DNA: TGTGCCTGGAGTTGGCAGGGGTCTGGAAACACCATATATTTT. Translated, it gives CAWSWQGSGNTIYF. The whole variable domain, remainder taken from reference TRBV30 and TRBJ1-3, is SQTIHQWPATLVQPVGSPLSLECTVEGTSNPNLYWYRQAAGRGLQLLFYSVGIGQISSEVPQNLSASRPQDRQFILSSKKLLLSDSGFYLCAWSWQGSGNTIYFGEGSWLTVV.

CDR3 residues: CASSLAGTGGWTGELFF. The CDR3 nucleotides read TGTGCCAGCAGCTTAGCGGGGACAGGGGGCTGGACCGGGGAGCTGTTTTTT. This chain joins TRBV7-8 and TRBJ2-2; 12 nucleotides match TRBD1. The CDR3 is made up of 17 amino acids. With V trimmed by 0 bases and J by 5 bases, 4 bases remained unmatched. The germline gives CDR1 SGHVS, CDR2 FQNEAQ.